Below are 20 T cell receptor beta chains sequenced from a single sample in a study of cytomegalovirus exposure and HLA in healthy donors. The PCR employed 60 Vbeta primers together with 13 Jbeta primers. Data came from immunoSEQ multiplex PCR; TCRdb stores just in-frame clones and leaves some out. This table holds roughly 200,000 clones, roughly 79% found once. Sequenced sample: PBMCs. The source of these receptors is a man aged 30 to 39 in good health and CMV-seronegative.

V usage is TRBV29-1 and J usage is TRBJ1-1, with no clear D. Germline V gene sequence: CDR1 SQVTM, CDR2 ANQGSEA. Trimming cost V 5 bases and J 6 bases, with 10 bases left between them. This CDR3 spans 11 amino acids. The CDR3 nucleotides read TGCAGCGTTACTTATTTGGCTGAAGCTTTCTTT. Translated, it gives CSVTYLAEAFF.

The chain employs TRBV15 and TRBJ2-7; 9 positions agree with TRBD2. There are 16 residues in the CDR3. V gave up 0 bases and J gave up 6 bases; unmatched junction bases: 9. Looked up from germline, CDR1 is LNHNV and CDR2 is YYDKDF (reference sequence). The CDR3 spells CATSRDSPGLAAEQYF. DNA for the CDR3: TGTGCCACCAGCAGAGATTCGCCGGGACTAGCTGCCGAGCAGTACTTC.

The J gene is TRBJ2-7, the V gene TRBV27, with D perhaps matching TRBD2 (5 bases). Trimming took off 3 bases at V and 0 bases at J, with 9 bases between the two ends. CDR1 and CDR2 (germline): MNHEY, SMNVEV (reference sequence). This CDR3 comprises 14 residues. The CDR3: CASSFSRDSYEQYF. CDR3 DNA sequence: TGTGCCAGCAGTTTTTCCCGGGACTCCTACGAGCAGTACTTC.

V usage is TRBV7-9 and J usage is TRBJ2-7, with D perhaps matching TRBD2 (6 bases). The germline gives CDR1 SEHNR, CDR2 FQNEAQ (reference sequence). Trimming left V 1 base short and J 0 bases short, with 10 bases between. The CDR3 sequence is 15 residues long. The CDR3 nucleotides read TGTGCCAGCAGCTTAGGCGGGATTTACTCCTACGAGCAGTACTTC. Encoded protein: CASSLGGIYSYEQYF.

In this sample, this clone turned up once. No conserved phenylalanine or tryptophan is present at the end of the CDR3, so a read error is the likely explanation. The V and J genes are TRBV25-1 and TRBJ1-5; D is undetermined. Between the trimmed V and J ends, which lost 3 bases and 6 bases, there was a span of 12 bases. The CDR3 spans 14 residues. Germline V gives CDR1 MGHDK, CDR2 SYGVNS. This CDR3 is CASSEEGTSQPQHV. CDR3 DNA: TGTGCCAGCAGTGAGGAGGGAACTAGTCAGCCCCAGCATGTT.

The chain is built from TRBV10-2 and TRBJ2-7; 9 bases are a match to TRBD1. The CDR3 is 15 amino acids. V gave up 4 bases and J gave up 0 bases; unmatched junction bases: 4. In germline, CDR1 is WSHSY, CDR2 SAAADI. The CDR3 spells CASSGDRVSSYEQYF. In DNA form, the CDR3 reads TGCGCCAGCAGTGGGGACAGGGTATCCTCCTACGAGCAGTACTTC.

The V call is TRBV5-1, the J call TRBJ2-7; the match to TRBD1 covers 7 bases. Germline V lookup: CDR1 SGHRS, CDR2 YFSETQ. CDR3 length equals 16 residues. The V segment lost 0 bases and the J segment 1 base; nucleotides outside the gene matches: 7. The DNA for the CDR3 is TGCGCCAGCAGCTTGGGTCAGGGGGTACCTTCCTACGAGCAGTACTTC. It codes for CASSLGQGVPSYEQYF.

Note on this clone: Its ends do not fully match the called genes, so a read error is possible. V usage is TRBV14 and J usage is TRBJ1-2; D is undetermined. Germline CDR1 is SGHDN and CDR2 is FVKESK. This CDR3 comprises 12 residues. The CDR3 reads CASSQDSGTFSF. The CDR3 DNA reads as TGTGCCAGCAGCCAAGATTCAGGTACTTTCTCTTTC. The variable domain in full, completed from reference TRBV14 and TRBJ1-2, reads EAGVTQFPSHSVIEKGQTVTLRCDPISGHDNLYWYRRVMGKEIKFLLHFVKESKQDESGMPNNRFLAERTGGTYSTLKVQPAELEDSGVYFCASSQDSGTFSFGSGTRLTVV.

CDR3 nucleotides: TGTGCCAGCAGGGGTAGAGTCCTAGCGGGCCAAGAGACCCAGTACTTC. Translating gives CASRGRVLAGQETQYF. The V gene is TRBV11-2, the J gene TRBJ2-5; 8 bases are shared with TRBD2. The junction had 10 bases not matched to a gene; V was cut back by 6 bases and J by 1 base. The CDR3 runs 16 residues. The germline CDR1 and CDR2 sequences are SGHAT and FQNNGV.

CDR3 protein: CASSPRQGLPEAFF. The CDR3 nucleotides read TGTGCCAGCAGTCCGAGACAGGGTTTGCCTGAAGCTTTCTTT. The J gene is TRBJ1-1, the V gene TRBV28; TRBD1 matches 7 bases. Unmatched junction bases numbered 9, after V lost 5 bases and J lost 6 bases. CDR1 MDHEN and CDR2 SYDVKM come from the germline V gene. The CDR3 totals 14 residues.

This chain links TRBV5-4 with TRBJ2-7; tentatively, D is TRBD2 (6 bases). The CDR3 consists of 15 residues. Per the germline V gene, CDR1 is SGHNT and CDR2 is YYREEE (reference sequence). Trimming removed 3 bases at V and 2 bases at J, with 15 bases between. CDR3 region: CASSSTSNGPYEQYF. The CDR3 nucleotides read TGTGCCAGCAGCTCCACTAGCAATGGTCCCTACGAGCAGTACTTC.

The V gene is TRBV7-3, the J gene TRBJ2-7; possible D gene TRBD2, 6 bases. CDR3 length: 13 amino acids. Per the germline V gene, CDR1 is SGHTA and CDR2 is FQGTGA. V lost 5 bases and J lost 3, with 11 bases in between. CDR3 region: CASSMLGGYEQYF. The CDR3 DNA reads TGTGCCAGCAGCATGCTCGGGGGCTACGAGCAGTACTTC.

V is TRBV9 and J is TRBJ1-2, with D perhaps TRBD1 (5 bases). The CDR3 has 12 amino acids. Germline V gives CDR1 SGDLS, CDR2 YYNGEE. Trimming stripped 6 bases from V and 8 bases from J, with 14 bases between. DNA for the CDR3: TGTGCCAGCAATACAGGAGCTTCGGGCTACACCTTC. Its translation is CASNTGASGYTF.

The chain links TRBV11-3 to TRBJ2-1; 9 nucleotides line up with TRBD2. With 3 bases clipped from V and 9 bases from J, the junction kept 9 bases outside the gene matches. In germline, CDR1 is SGHNT, CDR2 YENEEA. The length of the CDR3 is 15 residues. CDR3 protein: CASSFQASGTGEQFF. In DNA, the CDR3 is TGTGCCAGCAGCTTCCAGGCTAGCGGGACTGGTGAGCAGTTCTTC.

This clone has a single count. The J gene is TRBJ2-5, the V gene TRBV15; 9 positions agree with TRBD2. CDR3 length equals 16 residues. Germline loops: CDR1 LNHNV, CDR2 YYDKDF (reference sequence). J was trimmed by 1 base and V by 1 base; bases with no gene match: 4. The CDR3 DNA reads as TGTGCCACCAGCAGAGTGGCTAGCGGGACCCAAGAGACCCAGTACTTC. This encodes CATSRVASGTQETQYF.

The V and J genes are TRBV28 and TRBJ2-7; 7 bases match TRBD1. J lost 11 bases, V lost 5 bases, and 15 bases had no gene match. Germline V gene data show CDR1 as MDHEN and CDR2 as SYDVKM. The CDR3 runs to 14 residues. The CDR3: CASSPLRQGAMEYF. The CDR3 nucleotides are TGTGCCAGCAGTCCACTACGACAGGGTGCTATGGAGTACTTC.

This clone was counted a few times. This chain joins TRBV10-3 and TRBJ2-5, with a possible D match to TRBD2 (6 bases). The CDR3 consists of 16 residues. V was cut by 10 bases and J by 3 bases, with 24 bases left in between. Germline CDR1 is ENHRY and CDR2 is SYGVKD. CDR3 region: CATTGGGSGVEETQYF. For the CDR3, the DNA is TGTGCCACGACTGGGGGAGGCTCCGGGGTGGAAGAGACCCAGTACTTC.

J is TRBJ1-6 and V is TRBV5-1; D gene ambiguous. This CDR3 is 15 amino acids long. V was trimmed by 0 bases and J by 7 bases, leaving 11 bases between them. Germline V CDR1 and CDR2: SGHRS, YFSETQ. This CDR3 is CASSLAGLGNSPLHF. Written as DNA, the CDR3 is TGCGCCAGCAGCTTGGCGGGGTTGGGGAATTCACCCCTCCACTTT.

J is TRBJ2-7 and V is TRBV6-5; 10 bases are a match to TRBD1. The CDR3 is made up of 15 amino acids. V shed 5 bases and J 4 bases; nucleotides not matched to a gene: 8. The V gene's germline CDR1 is MNHEY and CDR2 SVGAGI. CDR3 protein: CASSRGQGLAYEQYF. The CDR3, as DNA: TGTGCCAGCAGTCGGGGACAGGGGCTGGCGTACGAGCAGTACTTC.

This chain links TRBV13 with TRBJ1-5; the match to TRBD1 covers 7 bases. J was trimmed by 2 bases and V by 5 bases; bases with no gene match: 3. CDR1 and CDR2 (germline): PRHDT, FYEKMQ (reference sequence). The CDR3 extends over 14 amino acids. In DNA form, the CDR3 reads TGTGCCAGCAGCGAAGGGGGCCGCAATCAGCCCCAGCATTTT. Translation: CASSEGGRNQPQHF.